This paragraph covers one T cell receptor (beta chain) sequence. As yet, its antigen is unknown. Authors' data handling: What underpinned the distant-metastasis classifier for papillary thyroid cancer was the set of CDR3 differences across clinicopathological groups. TCRdb reanalyzed the PCR reads via MiXCR. TCRdb, rather than the study authors, made the V and J calls. The sample lists tens of thousands of clones, around a third occurring once. Each patient came to thyroid surgery without any prior treatment (of any kind). The sample originates from a study of metastatic and nonmetastatic thyroid tumors. Whole-study results and caveats: Malignant tumors reportedly showed significantly higher TCR beta diversity than benign nodules in both blood and tumor.

Trimming removed 0 bases at V and 2 bases at J, with 10 bases between. Germline V gives CDR1 DFQATT, CDR2 SNEGSKA (reference sequence). The CDR3 loop spans 14 amino acids. The sequenced sample consisted of blood. The chain combines TRBV20-1 with TRBJ1-2; D uncertain. This TCR was sampled from a female donor with papillary thyroid cancer or a benign thyroid nodule (not recorded which). Some clones in this sample may be carry-over from other donors' samples. The DNA of the CDR3 is TGCAGTGCTAGAGATAGGAGTAGAAACTATGGCTACACCTTC. It is translated as CSARDRSRNYGYTF.